Listed below are T cell receptor beta chains from one sample, sequenced in a study of human T cells and chemical hapten exposure. TCRdb used MiXCR to reprocess the RACE reads, holding one entry per CDR3 protein. The sample has roughly 360,000 distinct CDR3 sequences, approximately 5% seen once. The sample here was whole blood, taken in connection with sensitization to the hapten diphenylcyclopropenone (DPC). The origin of the receptors is a woman in her 50s with alopecia areata. Some clones in this sample may be carry-over from other donors' samples. Each CDR3 is given with its conserved first and last residue. A D gene is named only where the DNA matches it firmly. Size is stated for part of the rows, as once, few or many counts, or as a class when the clone is expanded.

J gene,CDR3 length,D gene,V gene,clone size,CDR3 DNA,CDR3 protein
TRBJ2-3,16,.,TRBV7-6,few,TGTGCCAGCAGCTTAGAACAGGCAGGGGGCACAGATACGCAGTATTTT,CASSLEQAGGTDTQYF
TRBJ2-4,14,TRBD1,TRBV25-1,many,TGTGCCAGCAGTGACACAGGGGGACTGGACATTCAGTACTTC,CASSDTGGLDIQYF
TRBJ1-2,14,.,TRBV3-1,few,TGTGCCAGCAGCCCCCACGAGGGGACCTATGGCTACACCTTC,CASSPHEGTYGYTF
TRBJ1-5,14,.,TRBV6-6,few,TGTGCCAGCAACGGACGGTATAGCAATCAGCCCCAGCATTTT,CASNGRYSNQPQHF
TRBJ2-5,16,.,TRBV4-1,.,TGCGCCAGCAGCCACCGGACCCTCGCTTACCAAGAGACCCAGTACTTC,CASSHRTLAYQETQYF
TRBJ2-5,12,.,TRBV20-1,many,TGCAGTGCTAAGACCGGCGGGGAGACCCAGTACTTC,CSAKTGGETQYF
TRBJ1-6,15,.,TRBV4-2,many,TGTGCCAGCAGCCAAGGCAGAACAGTAAATTCACCCCTCCACTTT,CASSQGRTVNSPLHF
TRBJ2-5,13,.,TRBV7-7,.,TGTGCCAGCCGCCAACACGGTCAAGAGACCCAGTACTTC,CASRQHGQETQYF
TRBJ2-4,13,.,TRBV12-5,few,TGTGCTAGTGGTTTGGGCGCGGGGAACATTCAGTACTTC,CASGLGAGNIQYF
TRBJ2-7,15,.,TRBV4-3,few,TGCGCCAGCAGCGTGACGGGGAGTGTCACCTACGAGCAGTACTTC,CASSVTGSVTYEQYF
TRBJ1-6,13,TRBD1,TRBV7-9,many,TGTGCCAGCACCTCAATTACAGGGGCACCCCTCCACTTT,CASTSITGAPLHF
TRBJ1-1,13,.,TRBV20-1,many,TGCAGTGCTAGACGACAGGTCAACACTGAAGCTTTCTTT,CSARRQVNTEAFF
TRBJ1-1,12,.,TRBV27,.,TGTGCCAGCAGTTTAAGGGGAGGTGAAGCTTTCTTT,CASSLRGGEAFF
TRBJ2-3,14,TRBD2,TRBV7-2,many,TGTGCCAGCAGCCCCGAATTTTCGGGAGGTACGCAGTATTTT,CASSPEFSGGTQYF
TRBJ1-1,12,.,TRBV6-1,many,TGTGCCAGCCTGCAGGGGTACACTGAAGCTTTCTTT,CASLQGYTEAFF
TRBJ1-2,13,.,TRBV27,many,TGTGCCAGCAGTTTATCGATGGGTCGGGGCTACACCTTC,CASSLSMGRGYTF
TRBJ1-2,13,.,TRBV12-3/TRBV12-4,many,TGTGCCAGCAGTTTAGCTCGCGGGTCTGGCTACACCTTC,CASSLARGSGYTF